A selection of T cell receptor beta chains follows, all from one sample in a study of tumor and adjacent non-tumor tissue in lung cancer. TCRdb re-called the multiplex PCR reads through MiXCR, storing one row per CDR3 protein. Of around 70,000 distinct CDR3 sequences in the sample, almost 60% are singletons; the top ten hold around 20%. Source material: lung tumor tissue. The receptor set was obtained from a man aged 50-60 years with non-small cell lung cancer. Each CDR3 is given with its conserved first and last residue. A D gene is named only where the DNA matches it firmly. Clone size, where shown, is once, few, many, or a class for clones that have expanded.

v_gene: TRBV11-2; d_gene: TRBD1; j_gene: TRBJ2-3; abundance: .; CDR3nt: TGCGCCAGCGGCTCTGGACAGGGCGGCCCAGATACGCAGTATTTC; CDR3aa: CASGSGQGGPDTQYF
v_gene: TRBV30; d_gene: .; j_gene: TRBJ2-5; abundance: few; CDR3nt: TGTGGCTGGAGCATCCCAGTTAGGCAGACCCAGTACTTC; CDR3aa: CGWSIPVRQTQYF
v_gene: TRBV11-3; d_gene: .; j_gene: TRBJ1-1; abundance: .; CDR3nt: TGTGCCAGCAGCCTAGGACAGTCTGAAGCTATCTTC; CDR3aa: CASSLGQSEAIF
v_gene: TRBV6-6; d_gene: TRBD2; j_gene: TRBJ2-5; abundance: many; CDR3nt: TGTGCCAGCAGTTACTCGACTAGCGGGTACCAAGAGACCCAGTACTTC; CDR3aa: CASSYSTSGYQETQYF
v_gene: TRBV11-2; d_gene: TRBD1; j_gene: TRBJ2-1; abundance: many; CDR3nt: TGTGCCAGCAGCTCCGGGACAGGGGCTTCCAATGAGCAGTTCTTC; CDR3aa: CASSSGTGASNEQFF
v_gene: TRBV5-1; d_gene: TRBD2; j_gene: TRBJ2-1; abundance: .; CDR3nt: TGCGCCAGCAGCCTGCTAGCGGGAAGAAAGAGTGAGCAGTTCTTC; CDR3aa: CASSLLAGRKSEQFF
v_gene: TRBV4-1; d_gene: TRBD1; j_gene: TRBJ2-3; abundance: many; CDR3nt: TGCGCCAGCAGCCAAAGGGACAGTTTTGGCACAGATACGCAGTATTTT; CDR3aa: CASSQRDSFGTDTQYF
v_gene: TRBV28; d_gene: .; j_gene: TRBJ1-6; abundance: .; CDR3nt: TGTGCTTCAATGGGGCGGGATGATTCACCCCTCCACTTT; CDR3aa: CASMGRDDSPLHF
v_gene: TRBV5-5; d_gene: .; j_gene: TRBJ1-5; abundance: once; CDR3nt: TGCGCCAGCAGCTTGAGGGATGACAATCAGCCCCAGCATTTT; CDR3aa: CASSLRDDNQPQHF
v_gene: TRBV28; d_gene: .; j_gene: TRBJ2-2; abundance: .; CDR3nt: TGTGCCAGCAGTTTGGTAGGGACGGGGAACATCGGGGAGCTGTTTTTT; CDR3aa: CASSLVGTGNIGELFF
v_gene: TRBV7-9; d_gene: .; j_gene: TRBJ1-1; abundance: few; CDR3nt: TGTGCCAGCAGCCTCAAAGGCGACACTGAAGCTTTCTTT; CDR3aa: CASSLKGDTEAFF
v_gene: TRBV21-1; d_gene: .; j_gene: TRBJ1-4; abundance: .; CDR3nt: TGTGCCTGTAGGGACACCGCAACTAATGAAAAACTGTTTTTT; CDR3aa: CACRDTATNEKLFF
v_gene: TRBV20-1; d_gene: TRBD2; j_gene: TRBJ2-3; abundance: few; CDR3nt: TGCAGTGCTAGAATTTCATTAGCGGGCCACACAGATACGCAGTATTTT; CDR3aa: CSARISLAGHTDTQYF
v_gene: TRBV11-2; d_gene: TRBD2; j_gene: TRBJ2-3; abundance: many; CDR3nt: TGTGCCAGCAGCGCAACCGGACTAGCGGGATTCACAGATACGCAGTATTTT; CDR3aa: CASSATGLAGFTDTQYF
v_gene: TRBV21-1; d_gene: .; j_gene: TRBJ1-5; abundance: few; CDR3nt: TGTGCCAGCAGCAAAGCTATGAACAGAGCAGTGAATCAGCCCCAGCATTTT; CDR3aa: CASSKAMNRAVNQPQHF
v_gene: TRBV11-3; d_gene: .; j_gene: TRBJ2-1; abundance: .; CDR3nt: TGTGCCAGCAGCCTAGCGAGCCAGGCCGTCGATGAGCAGTTCTTC; CDR3aa: CASSLASQAVDEQFF
v_gene: TRBV5-1; d_gene: TRBD2; j_gene: TRBJ2-7; abundance: .; CDR3nt: TGCGCCAGCAGCTGGGACCGGGACTACTTCTACGAGCAGTACTTC; CDR3aa: CASSWDRDYFYEQYF
v_gene: TRBV4-1; d_gene: .; j_gene: TRBJ1-2; abundance: .; CDR3nt: TGCGCCAGCAACCAAGATCGGGGTAGTCAGGGCTACACCTTC; CDR3aa: CASNQDRGSQGYTF
v_gene: TRBV6-6; d_gene: .; j_gene: TRBJ2-2; abundance: .; CDR3nt: TGTGCCAGAGGGAGCCCCAGGGAGTTGTTTTTT; CDR3aa: CARGSPRELFF
v_gene: TRBV28; d_gene: .; j_gene: TRBJ2-3; abundance: .; CDR3nt: TGTGCCAGCAGTGGGGACACTAGCACAGATACGCAGTATTTT; CDR3aa: CASSGDTSTDTQYF
v_gene: TRBV11-2; d_gene: .; j_gene: TRBJ2-4; abundance: .; CDR3nt: TGTGCCAGCAGCTTTAGAGGGGGTGGAGCCAAAAACATTCAGTACTTC; CDR3aa: CASSFRGGGAKNIQYF
v_gene: TRBV12-3/TRBV12-4; d_gene: TRBD1; j_gene: TRBJ2-3; abundance: many; CDR3nt: TGTGCCAGCAGTTTCGGACAGGGGGAAGGTCCGCAGTATTTT; CDR3aa: CASSFGQGEGPQYF
v_gene: TRBV6-1; d_gene: TRBD2; j_gene: TRBJ2-7; abundance: .; CDR3nt: TGTGCCAACAGTGAATCCCAGGCTAGCGGGAATTCCGAGCAGTACTTC; CDR3aa: CANSESQASGNSEQYF
v_gene: TRBV5-4; d_gene: TRBD1; j_gene: TRBJ1-2; abundance: many; CDR3nt: TGTGCCAGCAGCGTTACGGGACAGGGCTTTGGCTACACCTTC; CDR3aa: CASSVTGQGFGYTF
v_gene: TRBV24-1; d_gene: .; j_gene: TRBJ2-4; abundance: once; CDR3nt: TGTGCGGATGGGGGGTGGAAAAGTCCGACGGCCAAAAACATTCAGTACTTC; CDR3aa: CADGGWKSPTAKNIQYF
v_gene: TRBV15; d_gene: .; j_gene: TRBJ2-1; abundance: .; CDR3nt: TGTGCCACCAGCAGCGGGAGCTCCTACAATAAGCAGTCCTTC; CDR3aa: CATSSGSSYNKQSF
v_gene: TRBV7-9; d_gene: .; j_gene: TRBJ2-1; abundance: .; CDR3nt: TGTGCCATCGCCGCTGGGAATGAGCAGTTCTTC; CDR3aa: CAIAAGNEQFF
v_gene: TRBV5-8; d_gene: .; j_gene: TRBJ2-5; abundance: many; CDR3nt: TGTGCCAGCACCACAACTTCCCGGGACTTTATGGCGACCCAGTACTTC; CDR3aa: CASTTTSRDFMATQYF
v_gene: TRBV4-2; d_gene: .; j_gene: TRBJ2-3; abundance: .; CDR3nt: TGTACCAGCAACCTAGGGGCCCTCGCGGATACGCAGTATTTT; CDR3aa: CTSNLGALADTQYF
v_gene: TRBV11-1; d_gene: TRBD2; j_gene: TRBJ2-7; abundance: .; CDR3nt: TGTGTCAGCAGATCCAAACTAGCGGGAGACACCGAGCAGTACTTC; CDR3aa: CVSRSKLAGDTEQYF
v_gene: TRBV20-1; d_gene: .; j_gene: TRBJ2-5; abundance: many; CDR3nt: TGCAGTGATAGTTGCGGGGTCCAAGAGACCCAGTACTTC; CDR3aa: CSDSCGVQETQYF
v_gene: TRBV11-1; d_gene: .; j_gene: TRBJ2-1; abundance: .; CDR3nt: TGTGCCAGCAGCCGATCCACATGGGACTACAATGAGCAGTTCTTC; CDR3aa: CASSRSTWDYNEQFF
v_gene: TRBV28; d_gene: .; j_gene: TRBJ1-2; abundance: .; CDR3nt: TGTGCCAGCAGTTCTCCTAGAGGTGTTAACTGTGGCTACACCTTC; CDR3aa: CASSSPRGVNCGYTF
v_gene: TRBV6-2/TRBV6-3; d_gene: .; j_gene: TRBJ2-3; abundance: many; CDR3nt: TGTGCCAGCAGTTACGGGGTGATGGATGCGCAGTATTTT; CDR3aa: CASSYGVMDAQYF
v_gene: TRBV10-3; d_gene: TRBD1; j_gene: TRBJ2-7; abundance: few; CDR3nt: TGTGTCATCGGTGAATCGACAGGGGCGTCGGGGCAATACTTC; CDR3aa: CVIGESTGASGQYF
v_gene: TRBV5-8; d_gene: .; j_gene: TRBJ2-1; abundance: many; CDR3nt: TGTGCCAGCAGCTTGGTAGGCAGGACATACAATGAGCAGTTCTTC; CDR3aa: CASSLVGRTYNEQFF
v_gene: TRBV6-2/TRBV6-3; d_gene: .; j_gene: TRBJ2-7; abundance: many; CDR3nt: TGTGCCAGCACCCAAACAGACTACGAGCAGTACTTC; CDR3aa: CASTQTDYEQYF
v_gene: TRBV29-1; d_gene: .; j_gene: TRBJ2-7; abundance: few; CDR3nt: TGCAGCGTTGGTCACGGAGGCTCCTACGAGCAGTACTTC; CDR3aa: CSVGHGGSYEQYF